What follows describes a single T cell receptor (beta chain). Antigen: not known. V was clipped by 8 bases and J by 2 bases; unmatched bases: 11. This CDR3 region has 17 residues. Germline values: CDR1 SGHTA, CDR2 FQGNSA. The sample comes from a study of cytomegalovirus exposure and HLA in healthy donors. Study-level findings and limits: Clonal expansion was found to be greater in HLA-associated TCR beta chains than in equally common others in a later analysis.

In the PCR, 60 Vbeta and 13 Jbeta primers were used. TCRdb's table, derived via immunoSEQ multiplex PCR, lists solely in-frame clones and lacks some. This sample yields 190,000 or so clones, of which 82% are seen a single time; 0.098% belongs to the top ten. The chain couples TRBV7-2 to TRBJ2-5, with 13 bases aligning to TRBD2. This clonotype was obtained from a boy aged 2-9 years in good health and CMV-seronegative. Sequenced: PBMCs. The CDR3 nucleotides read TGTGCCAGCGGACGGACTAGCGGGGGACCGATACAAGAGACCCAGTACTTC. It yields the protein CASGRTSGGPIQETQYF.